This entry is about one T cell receptor (beta chain). This clone's antigen is unknown. No quality values exist for individual bases; no much larger clone is one base distant. Libraries were made using the immunoSEQ multiplex PCR assay. This immuneACCESS table, as held by TCRdb, lists in-frame sequences with V and J called but not all clones. Of the missing ones, under half trace to an unresolved V gene in checked studies; the others have no known cause. In this sample the table shows under 70,000 clones, roughly 90% of which occur a single time. The top ten clonotypes cover approximately 0.58% of the sample. The data are from a study of T cell changes during pregnancy in multiple sclerosis (dated by TCRdb to 2018 to 2020). For context, the study as a whole: Changes in the T cell repertoire over the course of pregnancy were examined in this study in women with multiple sclerosis.

Including cysteine and phenylalanine, the CDR3 has 15 amino acids. This entry keeps only the CDR3 DNA: 45 bases, framed from base 1. V lost 0 bases and J lost 6 bases, and the count of bases not matched to a germline gene is 5. CDR1 and CDR2 were assigned from the germline V gene as SGDLS and YYNGEE. The sample was CD4+ T cells from peripheral blood mononuclear cells, taken after pregnancy. The chain links TRBV9 with TRBJ2-1; 8 nucleotides in the junction match TRBD2. This sequence was found in a female donor with multiple sclerosis, enrolled in a pregnancy study. The nucleotide sequence is given as TGTGCCAGCAGCGTAGTCGGTAGCGGGGCCAATGAGCAGTTCTTC. This codes for CASSVVGSGANEQFF.